The 24 T cell receptor beta chains reported below all come from one sample, sequenced in a study of CD8 T cells in ankylosing spondylitis. TCRdb used MiXCR to reprocess the 5' RACE reads, holding one entry per CDR3 protein. The data show about 250,000 distinct CDR3 sequences, 30% to 35% seen once. Sequences were obtained from blood, either unsorted or a sorted T cell fraction (not recorded which). Every receptor here comes from a male donor with ankylosing spondylitis or in good health (not recorded which).

This clonotype was seen a handful of times. The rearrangement links TRBV6-5 to TRBJ2-3, with 12 bases fitting TRBD2. V was pared by 3 bases and J by 3 bases, with 10 bases of the junction left unmatched. CDR3 length: 18 residues. The germline CDR1 and CDR2 sequences are MNHEY and SVGAGI. The CDR3 protein is CASSYGVWTSGMTDTQYF. In DNA form, the CDR3 reads TGTGCCAGCAGTTATGGGGTCTGGACTAGCGGGATGACAGATACGCAGTATTTT.

The sample holds many counts of this clonotype. The V call is TRBV12-3 or TRBV12-4, the J call TRBJ1-1; possible D gene TRBD1, 5 bases. The CDR3 contains 15 residues. V lost 5 bases to trimming and J lost 3 bases, with 16 bases between them. The CDR3 DNA sequence: TGTGCCAGCAGTGCCATGGAGGGGATGGACACTGAAGCTTTCTTT. Its protein product is CASSAMEGMDTEAFF.

This rearrangement joins TRBV20-1 to TRBJ2-3; 9 bases are a match to TRBD2. V dropped 5 bases and J dropped 5; count of bases not matched to a gene: 17. CDR3 length: 17 residues. The germline gives CDR1 DFQATT, CDR2 SNEGSKA (reference sequence). The CDR3 DNA reads as TGCAGTGCTTCTTTTCAACTAGGGCTAGCGGGGAGAGATACGCAGTATTTT. Amino acid sequence: CSASFQLGLAGRDTQYF.

The gene calls are TRBV7-9 and TRBJ2-1; the D gene could be TRBD1 or TRBD2 (5 bases each). CDR1 SEHNR and CDR2 FQNEAQ come from the germline V gene (reference sequence). V lost 5 bases and J 8 bases, leaving 22 bases between the germline ends. The CDR3 covers 16 residues. The CDR3 reads CASSSKGGQRFHEQFF. CDR3 bases: TGTGCCAGCAGCAGCAAAGGAGGACAAAGGTTCCATGAGCAGTTCTTC.

This clonotype was counted between two and nine times. The gene calls are TRBV20-1 and TRBJ2-7, with D hard to call. From germline, CDR1 is DFQATT and CDR2 SNEGSKA (reference sequence). The V and J ends lost 0 bases and 5 bases respectively, with 14 bases between them. The CDR3 extends over 14 amino acids. CDR3 DNA: TGCAGTGCTAGAGATCCCCAGGAAGCCGACGAGCAGTACTTC. The encoded protein is CSARDPQEADEQYF.

The chain employs TRBV7-9 and TRBJ2-1; 8 bases map to TRBD2. Trimming at V came to 3 bases and at J to 6 bases, leaving 7 bases not matched to a gene. Germline V gene sequence: CDR1 SEHNR, CDR2 FQNEAQ (reference sequence). CDR3 length: 15 amino acids. The CDR3 DNA follows: TGTGCCAGCAGCTTCGGGACTAGGGACCGCAATGAGCAGTTCTTC. Translation: CASSFGTRDRNEQFF.

The V gene is TRBV20-1, the J gene TRBJ2-5, with D possibly being TRBD2 (5 bases). V lost 6 bases and J lost 2, with 16 bases in between. This CDR3 spans 14 amino acids. Germline V lookup: CDR1 DFQATT, CDR2 SNEGSKA (reference sequence). The CDR3 bases are TGCAGTGCCCCCCCGGCGGGCCCTCAAGAGACCCAGTACTTC. Translated: CSAPPAGPQETQYF.

The V gene is TRBV28, the J gene TRBJ1-6; D is possibly TRBD1 (5 bases). Germline V lookup: CDR1 MDHEN, CDR2 SYDVKM. Deletions cut 1 base from V and 10 bases from J, with 17 bases between. CDR3 length: 16 amino acids. CDR3 in amino acids: CASSLSPRMGRSPLHF. The DNA of the CDR3 is TGTGCCAGCAGTTTATCGCCCAGAATGGGACGGTCACCCCTCCACTTT. The whole variable domain, remainder taken from reference TRBV28 and TRBJ1-6, is DVKVTQSSRYLVKRTGEKVFLECVQDMDHENMFWYRQDPGLGLRLIYFSYDVKMKEKGDIPEGYSVSREKKERFSLILESASTNQTSMYLCASSLSPRMGRSPLHFGNGTRLTVT.

This chain connects TRBV20-1 to TRBJ2-7; 10 bases agree with TRBD2. V lost 0 bases to trimming and J lost 5 bases; unmatched junction nucleotides: 16. Germline V gene lookup returns CDR1 DFQATT and CDR2 SNEGSKA (reference sequence). This CDR3 has 18 amino acids. CDR3 sequence reads: CSARDNSGGASEGDEQYF. The CDR3 coding sequence is TGCAGTGCTAGAGATAACAGCGGGGGGGCCTCTGAGGGGGACGAGCAGTACTTC.

The V call is TRBV12-3 or TRBV12-4, the J call TRBJ2-5; 14 nucleotides line up with TRBD2. The length of the CDR3 is 14 residues. The ends lost 10 bases at V and 6 bases at J; junction bases unmatched: 7. This CDR3 is CATRLAGGRKTQYF. As DNA, the CDR3 is TGTGCCACGAGACTAGCGGGGGGGCGGAAGACCCAGTACTTC.

This clonotype occurred a few times. The V call is TRBV24-1, the J call TRBJ2-7; D is unclear. V lost 4 bases and J lost 9, with 15 bases in between. The CDR3 has 13 residues. The germline V gene has CDR1 KGHDR and CDR2 SFDVKD. The CDR3 DNA follows: TGTGCCACCAGTGAATCAGAGGTCTCGGCGCAGTACTTC. Amino acids: CATSESEVSAQYF.

Only a few counts were recorded for this clonotype. V usage is TRBV7-6 and J usage is TRBJ2-7, with TRBD1 matching over 7 bases. The length of the CDR3 is 14 residues. Germline values: CDR1 SGHVS, CDR2 FNYEAQ. The junction had 5 bases not matched to a gene; V was cut back by 4 bases and J by 2 bases. CDR3: CASSSPTGAYEQYF. DNA for the CDR3: TGTGCCAGCAGCTCCCCAACAGGGGCCTACGAGCAGTACTTC. The full variable domain, completed using reference TRBV7-6 and TRBJ2-7, is GAGVSQSPRYKVTKRGQDVALRCDPISGHVSLYWYRQALGQGPEFLTYFNYEAQQDKSGLPNDRFSAERPEGSISTLTIQRTEQRDSAMYRCASSSPTGAYEQYFGPGTRLTVT.

The chain joins TRBV6-1 to TRBJ2-1; 10 bases agree with TRBD1. The CDR3 runs to 15 residues. The V gene's germline CDR1 is MNHNS and CDR2 SASEGT. V was clipped by 6 bases and J by 8 bases; unmatched bases: 10. CDR3 DNA: TGTGCCAGCAGGCGCGGACAGGGGGTAGATGATGAGCAGTTCTTC. Its translation is CASRRGQGVDDEQFF.

There are a few counts of this clonotype. The J gene is TRBJ2-1, the V gene TRBV15; D gene unclear. Germline-derived CDR1 and CDR2 are LNHNV and YYDKDF (reference sequence). The length of the CDR3 is 16 residues. V lost 3 bases and J lost 5, with 17 bases in between. Written as DNA, the CDR3 is TGTGCCACCAGCAGTCCAACTACGGAGCTTAACAATGAGCAGTTCTTC. It yields the protein CATSSPTTELNNEQFF.

This chain joins TRBV12-3 or TRBV12-4 and TRBJ1-1; 7 bases are a match to TRBD1. The length of the CDR3 is 15 residues. J gave up 2 bases and V 7 bases, and 10 bases lay outside the gene matches. The CDR3 nucleotides read TGTGCCAGCACCCCGGGACAGTACACTAACACTGAAGCTTTCTTT. It translates to CASTPGQYTNTEAFF.

This clonotype was seen many times. This chain links TRBV6-1 with TRBJ1-1; 9 bases are shared with TRBD1. Trimming took 6 bases from V and 7 from J; bases not matched to a gene: 12. CDR1 is MNHNS, CDR2 SASEGT, per germline. The CDR3 covers 15 residues. CDR3 loop: CASRTFTGGVNEAFF. The CDR3 DNA follows: TGTGCCAGCAGGACATTCACAGGGGGCGTAAATGAAGCTTTCTTT.

The genes are TRBV27 and TRBJ2-1; the D gene could be TRBD1 or TRBD2 (5 bases each). Germline-derived CDR1 and CDR2 are MNHEY and SMNVEV (reference sequence). V lost 6 bases and J lost 0, with 15 bases in between. The CDR3 runs 16 residues. CDR3 nucleotides: TGTGCCAGCAGATTAGGGGCAGGGAGCTCCTACAATGAGCAGTTCTTC. Its translation is CASRLGAGSSYNEQFF.

In its sample, this clonotype is medium-sized. V and J are TRBV15 and TRBJ2-7, with 8 nucleotides matching TRBD2. CDR3 length: 15 amino acids. The trim removed 3 bases at V and 2 bases at J, leaving 6 bases unmatched. Germline CDR1 reads LNHNV; CDR2 reads YYDKDF (reference sequence). This CDR3 is CATSSARGGTYEQYF. The CDR3 coding sequence is TGTGCCACCAGCAGCGCCCGGGGGGGGACCTACGAGCAGTACTTC.

The table lists this clonotype with a few counts. This rearrangement joins TRBV6-1 to TRBJ2-7, with D possibly being TRBD1 or TRBD2 (5 bases each). The CDR3 length is 15 residues. V was shortened by 7 bases and J by 2 bases, with 18 bases between the two germline ends. Germline lookup yields CDR1 MNHNS and CDR2 SASEGT. The CDR3 spells CASTGLWGSAYEQYF. As DNA, the CDR3 is TGTGCCAGCACCGGTTTATGGGGGTCTGCCTACGAGCAGTACTTC.

The chain couples TRBV20-1 to TRBJ2-1, with D possibly being TRBD1 (6 bases). There are 14 residues in the CDR3. The V gene's germline CDR1 is DFQATT and CDR2 SNEGSKA (reference sequence). Trimming removed 3 bases at V and 1 base at J, with 10 bases between. CDR3: CSARRGGSYNEQFF. The CDR3 DNA reads TGCAGTGCTAGGAGAGGGGGATCCTACAATGAGCAGTTCTTC.

J is TRBJ1-4 and V is TRBV20-1; D not resolved. Looked up from germline, CDR1 is DFQATT and CDR2 is SNEGSKA (reference sequence). V shed 3 bases and J shed 0 bases, with 14 bases lying between them. The CDR3 totals 16 residues. Here the CDR3 DNA reads TGCAGTGCTAGGGACTCAGGAAGAACAACTAATGAAAAACTGTTTTTT. Translating gives CSARDSGRTTNEKLFF.

The V gene is TRBV2, the J gene TRBJ1-2, with 10 bases matching TRBD1. J was trimmed by 7 bases and V by 5 bases; bases with no gene match: 7. CDR1 is SNHLY, CDR2 FYNNEI, per germline. This CDR3 contains 14 residues. The CDR3 is CASSRTGGKGGYTF. DNA of the CDR3: TGTGCCAGCAGTCGGACAGGGGGAAAGGGTGGCTACACCTTC.

This sequence joins TRBV5-1 and TRBJ1-2; TRBD1 might be the D (6 bases). There are 12 residues in the CDR3. Trimming removed 4 bases at V and 7 bases at J, with 11 bases between. Germline CDR1 and CDR2: SGHRS and YFSETQ. CDR3: CASSLGGTGYTF. The DNA of the CDR3 is TGCGCCAGCAGCCTAGGGGGGACTGGCTACACCTTC.

V usage is TRBV18 and J usage is TRBJ2-3; a weak D match, TRBD2 (5 bases). The V gene lost 3 bases and the J gene lost 5 bases, with 15 bases spanning the gap. CDR1 KGHSH and CDR2 LQKENI come from the germline V gene. The CDR3 loop spans 15 amino acids. CDR3 bases: TGTGCCAGCTCACCGATTCTCGGGGAGCGAGATACGCAGTATTTT. Translating it yields CASSPILGERDTQYF.